This T cell receptor (beta chain) came from a study of post-analysis software for immune sequencing data. Study-level points and caveats: The study found TRBV5-6, TRBV5-1 and TRBV20-1 among roughly 5 TRBV segments more frequent in patients than controls.

With regard to this clonotype: Its cognate antigen is unknown.

Built from TCR beta cDNA, the libraries had unique molecular identifiers in them. TCRdb passed the PCR reads through MiXCR, listing each CDR3 protein once. Found here are roughly 650,000 distinct CDR3 sequences, approximately 59% of them singletons; the top ten hold roughly 10%. Trimming pared 4 bases from V and 3 bases from J, leaving 15 bases between. CDR3 size: 14 residues. Germline loops: CDR1 SQVTM, CDR2 ANQGSEA. The source of this sequence is a girl aged 2-10 years with multiple sclerosis. The sequenced material came from blood. V gene TRBV29-1 combines with J gene TRBJ2-5; perhaps D is TRBD1 or TRBD2 (6 bases each). In DNA form, the CDR3 reads TGCAGCGTTGGGGGGGCCACGAGAAAAGAGACCCAGTACTTC. It encodes CSVGGATRKETQYF.